The 17 T cell receptor beta chains below all came from one sample that was sequenced in a study of radiotherapy plus CTLA-4 blockade in lung cancer. The protocol was immunoSEQ multiplex PCR, while the TCRdb copy is restricted to in-frame clones and leaves out a portion. The top ten clones hold 0.79% of a sample with approximately 80,000 clones, roughly four fifths of them seen once. The sample here was peripheral blood, taken from a patient treated with radiotherapy plus ipilimumab. These receptors were obtained from a human donor with non-small cell lung cancer who had stable disease on radiotherapy plus ipilimumab.

The chain has TRBV27 and TRBJ1-3; 7 bases are a match to TRBD1. This CDR3 has 14 residues. Germline CDR1 reads MNHEY; CDR2 reads SMNVEV (reference sequence). V was pared by 6 bases and J by 4 bases, with 6 bases of the junction left unmatched. CDR3 region: CASSPRDSGNTIYF. As DNA, the CDR3 is TGTGCCAGCAGCCCCCGGGACAGCGGAAACACCATATATTTT.

The gene calls are TRBV5-6 and TRBJ2-7, with 10 bases matching TRBD2. After removal of 1 base from V and 6 bases from J, the junction contained 16 bases not matched to a gene. The CDR3 runs 18 residues. The germline V gene has CDR1 SGHDT and CDR2 YYEEEE. CDR3: CASSLSTGWASGSLEQYF. The DNA of the CDR3 is TGTGCCAGCAGCTTGTCAACAGGGTGGGCTAGCGGGAGTCTCGAGCAGTACTTC.

The CDR3: CAISVAGVSYEQYF. The CDR3 DNA reads TGTGCCATCAGTGTAGCGGGGGTTTCCTACGAGCAGTACTTC. This sequence joins TRBV10-3 and TRBJ2-7, with 9 bases that match TRBD2. This CDR3 region has 14 residues. With V trimmed by 4 bases and J by 1 base, 2 bases remained unmatched. Germline V gene lookup returns CDR1 ENHRY and CDR2 SYGVKD.

The chain uses TRBV4-1 and TRBJ1-1; D is unresolved. Germline V CDR1 and CDR2: MGHRA, YSYEKL. V was clipped by 6 bases and J by 0 bases, with 11 bases between them. The CDR3 length is 14 residues. CDR3 coding DNA: TGCGCCAGCAGAAAGGACCCCCTGAACACTGAAGCTTTCTTT. It is translated as CASRKDPLNTEAFF.

The V call is TRBV11-3, the J call TRBJ1-6; D is possibly TRBD1 (5 bases). The ends were cut back, 6 bases at V and 8 bases at J, with 20 bases in the middle. The CDR3 runs 16 residues. Germline V lookup: CDR1 SGHNT, CDR2 YENEEA. The CDR3 loop reads CASRYPGPGVDSPLHF. CDR3 nucleotides: TGTGCCAGCAGGTATCCCGGACCGGGGGTCGATTCACCCCTCCACTTT.

This chain joins TRBV7-9 and TRBJ2-1; D gene unclear. The CDR3 length is 15 residues. V gave up 4 bases and J gave up 7 bases, with 17 bases separating them. Germline V lookup: CDR1 SEHNR, CDR2 FQNEAQ (reference sequence). The DNA of the CDR3 is TGTGCCAGCAGCTCCGGGTGGGGTACGTGGAATGAGCAGTTCTTC. This codes for CASSSGWGTWNEQFF.

This clone has only one observation. V usage is TRBV5-1 and J usage is TRBJ2-6, with D unclear. This CDR3 is built from 14 residues. Per the germline V gene, CDR1 is SGHRS and CDR2 is YFSETQ. With 1 base removed from V and 0 bases from J, the gap between germline ends came to 2 bases. The CDR3 DNA follows: TGCGCCAGCAGCTTGTCCTCTGGGGCCAACGTCCTGACTTTC. Its translation is CASSLSSGANVLTF.

The rearrangement joins TRBV7-2 to TRBJ1-1; no clear D gene. The CDR3 contains 12 residues. V lost 5 bases to trimming and J lost 8 bases, with 12 bases between them. CDR1 and CDR2 (germline): SGHTA, FQGNSA. CDR3 loop: CASSGLTAEAFF. As DNA, the CDR3 is TGTGCCAGCAGCGGACTTACTGCGGAAGCTTTCTTT.

About this clone: The sample has other DNA sequences that encode this CDR3 too. This chain connects TRBV19 to TRBJ2-1; 11 bases are a match to TRBD1. V was pared by 6 bases and J by 3 bases, with 4 bases of the junction left unmatched. This CDR3 has 15 residues. CDR1 and CDR2 (germline): LNHDA, SQIVND (reference sequence). The CDR3 loop is CASSRGTGGYNEQFF. The CDR3, as DNA: TGTGCCAGTAGCCGCGGGACAGGGGGCTACAATGAGCAGTTCTTC.

V is TRBV2 and J is TRBJ2-1; D gene ambiguous. This CDR3 contains 14 residues. The germline V gene has CDR1 SNHLY and CDR2 FYNNEI. The germline V and J ends were trimmed by 7 bases and 3 bases, with 13 bases remaining between them. CDR3: CASTPGTDYNEQFF. CDR3 coding DNA: TGTGCCAGCACCCCAGGCACGGACTACAATGAGCAGTTCTTC.

The chain combines TRBV19 with TRBJ1-5, with a tentative D call TRBD1 (6 bases). Deletions cut 3 bases from V and 6 bases from J, with 15 bases between. The CDR3 runs to 15 residues. Germline lookup yields CDR1 LNHDA and CDR2 SQIVND (reference sequence). The CDR3 DNA reads as TGTGCCAGTAGTATTGGCAGGGGATTCACTCAGCCCCAGCATTTT. This sequence encodes CASSIGRGFTQPQHF.

The J gene is TRBJ2-5, the V gene TRBV7-2; a possible D gene is TRBD2 (6 bases). There are 17 residues in the CDR3. V shed 2 bases and J shed 1 base, with 17 bases lying between them. Germline-derived CDR1 and CDR2 are SGHTA and FQGNSA. The CDR3 loop is CASSLYGGRTTQETQYF. The CDR3, as DNA: TGTGCCAGCAGCTTATACGGGGGACGGACGACCCAAGAGACCCAGTACTTC.

This clone was picked up one time. The chain combines TRBV5-3 with TRBJ2-2; D might be TRBD2 (5 bases). TRBV5-3 is placed among ORFs of uncertain function. The CDR3 consists of 17 residues. Trimming shortened V by 4 bases and J by 6 bases, and 22 bases separated the two germline ends. The CDR3 coding sequence is TGTGCCAGAAGCCAACCACCGGGAAAGGGAAACGCCGGGGAGCTGTTTTTT. It is translated as CARSQPPGKGNAGELFF.

The chain is built from TRBV6-1 and TRBJ2-7; 11 bases map to TRBD2. Trimming at V came to 2 bases and at J to 5 bases, leaving 5 bases not matched to a gene. The CDR3 is 15 residues long. The germline gives CDR1 MNHNS, CDR2 SASEGT. The CDR3 sequence is CASSESSGRAHEQYF. The CDR3 DNA reads TGTGCCAGCAGTGAAAGTAGCGGGAGGGCCCACGAGCAGTACTTC.

The J gene is TRBJ2-7, the V gene TRBV2, with a possible D match to TRBD1 (6 bases). The CDR3 extends over 11 amino acids. Trimming shortened V by 11 bases and J by 3 bases, and 11 bases separated the two germline ends. In germline, CDR1 is SNHLY, CDR2 FYNNEI. The CDR3, as DNA: TGTGCCGGGGGCCGGGGCTACGAGCAGTACTTC. It is translated as CAGGRGYEQYF.

For the CDR3, the DNA is TGTGCCAGCAGCTTAGCCGCGGATACGCAGTATTTT. The encoded protein is CASSLAADTQYF. The rearrangement joins TRBV7-9 to TRBJ2-3; D is unresolved. V was trimmed by 0 bases and J by 6 bases, leaving 4 bases between them. The CDR3 extends over 12 amino acids. CDR1 SEHNR and CDR2 FQNEAQ come from the germline V gene (reference sequence). Based on the CDR3 plus reference TRBV7-9 and TRBJ2-3, the full variable domain is DTGVSQNPRHKITKRGQNVTFRCDPISEHNRLYWYRQTLGQGPEFLTYFQNEAQLEKSRLLSDRFSAERPKGSFSTLEIQRTEQGDSAMYLCASSLAADTQYFGPGTRLTVL.

The V and J genes are TRBV7-9 and TRBJ2-5; D not resolved. The length of the CDR3 is 14 residues. Trimming took 4 bases from V and 0 from J, leaving 9 bases between them. The V gene's germline CDR1 is SEHNR and CDR2 FQNEAQ (reference sequence). The CDR3, as DNA: TGTGCCAGCAGCTCGACGGTGTACCAAGAGACCCAGTACTTC. Amino acid sequence: CASSSTVYQETQYF.